These 22 T cell receptor beta chains originate from one sample sequenced in a study of CD8+CD57+ T cells in acquired aplastic anemia. Genomic DNA provided the template from which TCR beta VDJ and CDR3 profiles were obtained. TCRdb independently ran MiXCR on the reads; one entry per CDR3 protein. The sample yields approximately 180,000 distinct CDR3 sequences, roughly 50% seen once. Sequenced patients had shown CD8+CD57+ cell expansion by flow cytometry. Sequencing was done on a sample of sorted CD4+, CD8+, or CD8+CD57+ T cells (not recorded which) from PBMCs. The receptors stem from a human donor with aplastic anemia.

This clonotype has at least ten counts. The genes are TRBV5-1 and TRBJ2-5; 9 bases fit TRBD1. In germline, CDR1 is SGHRS, CDR2 YFSETQ. V dropped 5 bases and J dropped 4; count of bases not matched to a gene: 9. CDR3 size: 15 residues. The CDR3 here is CASREGPGQGETQYF. The CDR3 DNA follows: TGCGCCAGCAGGGAGGGCCCGGGACAGGGAGAGACCCAGTACTTC.

This clonotype has at least ten counts. The CDR3 loop reads CASSRTSDSGNTIYF. The CDR3 DNA follows: TGTGCCAGCAGCCGAACGTCCGACTCTGGAAACACCATATATTTT. The V and J genes are TRBV7-3 and TRBJ1-3, with D unresolved. The germline gives CDR1 SGHTA, CDR2 FQGTGA. Trimming pared 5 bases from V and 0 bases from J, leaving 11 bases between. The CDR3 totals 15 residues.

The rearrangement joins TRBV12-3 or TRBV12-4 to TRBJ1-3; D is possibly TRBD1 (5 bases). The CDR3 consists of 11 residues. With 1 base removed from V and 16 bases from J, the gap between germline ends came to 11 bases. CDR3 nucleotides: TGTGCCAGCAGTTTAGGACAGTCTTATTATTTT. Amino acid sequence: CASSLGQSYYF.

CDR3 sequence (DNA): TGTGCCACCAGTAAGGGATCTGACTATGGCTACACCTTC. Its protein product is CATSKGSDYGYTF. The V call is TRBV24-1, the J call TRBJ1-2; D unresolved. V lost 6 bases and J lost 3, with 10 bases in between. The CDR3 is 13 residues long. Germline lookup yields CDR1 KGHDR and CDR2 SFDVKD.

This clonotype was seen many times. The CDR3 here is CASSFAAHEKLFF. The DNA for the CDR3 is TGCGCCAGCAGCTTTGCTGCACATGAAAAACTGTTTTTT. The chain employs TRBV5-1 and TRBJ1-4; no clear D. V gave up 2 bases and J gave up 6 bases, with 8 bases separating them. Germline CDR1 and CDR2: SGHRS and YFSETQ. CDR3 length equals 13 residues.

In its sample, this clonotype was seen many times. J is TRBJ2-7 and V is TRBV3-1; D not resolved. The CDR3 runs to 12 residues. CDR1 is LGHDT and CDR2 is YNNKEL in the germline V gene (reference sequence). The V gene lost 4 bases and the J gene lost 0 bases, with 4 bases spanning the gap. This chain's CDR3 is CASSPASYEQYF. The CDR3 nucleotides are TGTGCCAGCAGCCCAGCCTCCTACGAGCAGTACTTC.

The rearrangement joins TRBV7-3 to TRBJ2-7; D ambiguous. V was clipped by 1 base and J by 0 bases, with 16 bases between them. This CDR3 region has 17 residues. The germline V gene encodes CDR1 SGHTA and CDR2 FQGTGA. CDR3 DNA: TGTGCCAGCAGCTTAAAATCGGTGCAGGTTCACTCCTACGAGCAGTACTTC. Its translation: CASSLKSVQVHSYEQYF.

This clonotype occurred many times. The chain has TRBV20-1 and TRBJ1-6, with 8 bases fitting TRBD1. V shed 1 base, J shed 9 bases, and the junction held 8 bases outside the gene matches. The CDR3 is 15 residues long. Germline loops: CDR1 DFQATT, CDR2 SNEGSKA (reference sequence). This chain's CDR3 is CSARVLTGDSSPLHF. The CDR3 nucleotides read TGCAGTGCTAGAGTATTGACAGGGGACAGTTCACCCCTCCACTTT.

At least ten counts were recorded for this clonotype. This chain links TRBV7-8 with TRBJ2-1; 7 nucleotides line up with TRBD1. The CDR3 totals 15 residues. Germline values: CDR1 SGHVS, CDR2 FQNEAQ. Unmatched junction bases numbered 7, after V lost 5 bases and J lost 3 bases. The CDR3 DNA reads TGTGCCAGCAGCCAACTGACAGGGAACTACAATGAGCAGTTCTTC. Translating it yields CASSQLTGNYNEQFF.

This clonotype appeared many times. The rearrangement links TRBV19 to TRBJ2-5; TRBD2 matches 9 bases. With 5 bases clipped from V and 12 bases from J, the junction kept 7 bases outside the gene matches. This CDR3 spans 12 amino acids. CDR1 and CDR2 from the germline V gene are LNHDA and SQIVND (reference sequence). CDR3 bases: TGTGCCAGTAGTGCGGGGGGGAGACACAAGTACTTC. Translated: CASSAGGRHKYF.

This clonotype was detected only a few times. The genes are TRBV7-2 and TRBJ2-7; 8 nucleotides line up with TRBD2. CDR1 is SGHTA, CDR2 FQGNSA, per germline. Trimming at V came to 2 bases and at J to 2 bases, leaving 2 bases not matched to a gene. The CDR3 extends over 14 amino acids. CDR3 bases: TGTGCCAGCAGCTTAACTAGCGGAGCCTACGAGCAGTACTTC. Protein: CASSLTSGAYEQYF.

The table lists this clonotype with a few counts. The V and J genes are TRBV3-1 and TRBJ2-2, with D unresolved. Per the germline V gene, CDR1 is LGHDT and CDR2 is YNNKEL (reference sequence). Trimming took off 1 base at V and 5 bases at J, with 8 bases between the two ends. This CDR3 has 14 amino acids. This CDR3 reads CASSQGGRTGELFF. The DNA of the CDR3 is TGTGCCAGCAGCCAAGGAGGCAGGACCGGGGAGCTGTTTTTT.

This clonotype was counted only a few times. The chain combines TRBV24-1 with TRBJ2-3; D is undetermined. From germline, CDR1 is KGHDR and CDR2 SFDVKD. The CDR3 consists of 12 residues. With 7 bases removed from V and 0 bases from J, the gap between germline ends came to 4 bases. The CDR3 DNA is TGTGCCACCAGCAGGAGCACAGATACGCAGTATTTT. It is translated as CATSRSTDTQYF.

The CDR3 sequence: CASSQETGLASTTGELFF. In DNA form, the CDR3 reads TGTGCCAGCAGCCAAGAGACAGGGCTAGCAAGCACCACCGGGGAGCTGTTTTTT. The genes are TRBV4-2 and TRBJ2-2, with 7 bases lining up with TRBD1. In germline, CDR1 is LGHNA, CDR2 YNFKEQ. Trimming cost V 0 bases and J 4 bases; bases outside gene matches: 11. The length of the CDR3 is 18 residues.

This clonotype was counted at least ten times. V is TRBV29-1 and J is TRBJ1-2; 8 positions match TRBD1. Unmatched junction bases numbered 13, after V lost 6 bases and J lost 7 bases. This CDR3 contains 14 residues. Germline CDR1 and CDR2: SQVTM and ANQGSEA. Here the CDR3 reads CSVQQGVMVGGYTF. The CDR3 DNA is TGCAGCGTCCAACAGGGGGTCATGGTCGGTGGCTACACCTTC.

This clonotype appeared many times. The rearrangement uses TRBV9 and TRBJ2-3, with 12 bases matching TRBD2. V gave up 1 base and J gave up 8 bases; unmatched junction bases: 5. Germline V gene data show CDR1 as SGDLS and CDR2 as YYNGEE. The CDR3 sequence is 15 residues long. The CDR3, as DNA: TGTGCCAGCAGCGTACTAGCGGGGGGGCCCGGTACGCAGTATTTT. Encoded protein: CASSVLAGGPGTQYF.

This clonotype was counted many times. The V call is TRBV19, the J call TRBJ1-2; weak D call: TRBD1 (5 bases). V dropped 3 bases and J dropped 0 bases, with 11 bases sitting between them. From germline, CDR1 is LNHDA and CDR2 SQIVND (reference sequence). The CDR3 covers 15 residues. The CDR3 DNA is TGTGCCAGTAGTATTGGGACGGAAGCTAACTATGGCTACACCTTC. Its protein product is CASSIGTEANYGYTF.

V gene TRBV2 combines with J gene TRBJ2-2, with D maybe TRBD1 (5 bases). CDR3 size: 13 residues. Trimming took off 4 bases at V and 6 bases at J, with 9 bases between the two ends. Germline V gene sequence: CDR1 SNHLY, CDR2 FYNNEI. CDR3 protein: CASSVGVAGELFF. DNA of the CDR3: TGTGCCAGCAGTGTAGGGGTCGCCGGGGAGCTGTTTTTT.

This clonotype was seen ten or more times. For the CDR3, the DNA is TGTGCCAGCAGCGGTCGACAGGGGGGCGGGCGGGAGACCCAGTACTTC. It yields the protein CASSGRQGGGRETQYF. The V and J genes are TRBV7-6 and TRBJ2-5; TRBD1 agrees at 9 bases. After removal of 5 bases from V and 5 bases from J, the junction contained 12 bases not matched to a gene. The CDR3 consists of 16 residues. Germline V gives CDR1 SGHVS, CDR2 FNYEAQ.

This clonotype was seen only once. V and J are TRBV7-2 and TRBJ1-6, with D perhaps matching TRBD1 (6 bases). V was shortened by 0 bases and J by 8 bases, with 14 bases between the two germline ends. The CDR3 has 16 residues. CDR1 SGHTA and CDR2 FQGNSA come from the germline V gene. This chain's CDR3 is CASSLAPSGVDSPLHF. The CDR3 DNA follows: TGTGCCAGCAGCTTAGCGCCTTCAGGGGTGGATTCACCCCTCCACTTT. Using reference TRBV7-2 and TRBJ1-6 for the parts outside the CDR3, the full variable domain is GAGVSQSPSNKVTEKGKDVELRCDPISGHTALYWYRQSLGQGLEFLIYFQGNSAPDKSGLPSDRFSAERTGGSVSTLTIQRTQQEDSAVYLCASSLAPSGVDSPLHFGNGTRLTVT.

The rearrangement uses TRBV24-1 and TRBJ2-1, with 9 bases identical to TRBD1. Per germline, CDR1 KGHDR and CDR2 SFDVKD. This CDR3 is built from 16 residues. Trimming at V came to 4 bases and at J to 3 bases, leaving 6 bases not matched to a gene. CDR3 bases: TGTGCCACCAGTGACCAAGGACAGGGGAACTACAATGAGCAGTTCTTC. Protein product: CATSDQGQGNYNEQFF.

This clonotype appeared a single time. This chain joins TRBV10-3 and TRBJ1-2, with 9 bases identical to TRBD1. Trimming cost V 4 bases and J 5 bases; bases outside gene matches: 2. The CDR3 totals 13 residues. CDR1 is ENHRY, CDR2 SYGVKD, per germline. In DNA, the CDR3 is TGTGCCATCAGTGGGGACAGGGAGTATGGCTACACCTTC. The encoded protein is CAISGDREYGYTF.